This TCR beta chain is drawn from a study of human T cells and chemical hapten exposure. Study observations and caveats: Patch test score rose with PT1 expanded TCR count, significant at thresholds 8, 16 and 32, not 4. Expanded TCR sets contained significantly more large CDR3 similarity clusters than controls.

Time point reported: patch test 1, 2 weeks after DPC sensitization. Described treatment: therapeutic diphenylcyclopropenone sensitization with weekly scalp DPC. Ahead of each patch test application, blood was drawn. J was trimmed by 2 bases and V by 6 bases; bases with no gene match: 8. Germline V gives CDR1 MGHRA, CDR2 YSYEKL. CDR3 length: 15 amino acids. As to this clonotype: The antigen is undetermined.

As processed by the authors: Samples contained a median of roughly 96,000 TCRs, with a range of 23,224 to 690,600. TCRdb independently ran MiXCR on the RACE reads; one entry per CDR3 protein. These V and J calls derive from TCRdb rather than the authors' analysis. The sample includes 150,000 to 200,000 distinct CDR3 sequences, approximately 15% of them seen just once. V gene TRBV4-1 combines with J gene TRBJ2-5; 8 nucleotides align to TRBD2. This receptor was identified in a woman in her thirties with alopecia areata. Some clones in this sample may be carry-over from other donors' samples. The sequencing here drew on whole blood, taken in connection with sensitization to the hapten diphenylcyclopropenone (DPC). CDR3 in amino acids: CASSTGTRRQETQYF. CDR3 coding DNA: TGCGCCAGCAGTACCGGGACTAGAAGGCAAGAGACCCAGTACTTC.